This TCR beta chain appears in the sequencing data of a study of T cell clonotyping in hematopoietic cell transplantation. Turning to the study itself: Pretransplant recipient samples were taken after cytoreduction.

This clone was seen a single time. Its antigen is undetermined. Study findings and constraints: After transplant, recipient diversity fell while pathologically expanded clonotypes grew through day 180.

The CDR3 spans 15 residues. The V gene's germline CDR1 is ENHRY and CDR2 SYGVKD. V shed 0 bases, J shed 3 bases, and the junction held 4 bases outside the gene matches. The protocol was immunoSEQ multiplex PCR, while the TCRdb copy is restricted to in-frame clones and leaves out a portion. This sample has fewer than 15,000 clones, with approximately 83% found just once. Described time point: recipient sample about 28 days before transplant, after cytoreduction. Blood collection times were about day -28 and days 30, 100, 180 posttransplant. Sequences were derived from peripheral blood mononuclear cells, sampled before stem cell transplant. The gene calls are TRBV10-3 and TRBJ1-2; 7 nucleotides match TRBD1. The TCR sequence derives from a man aged 60 to 69 with acute myeloid leukemia. Some clones in this sample may be carry-over from other donors' samples. CDR3 region: CAISESGQNHYGYTF. For the CDR3, the DNA is TGTGCCATCAGTGAGTCGGGACAGAACCACTATGGCTACACCTTC.